The next 21 T cell receptor beta chains were all read from a single sample in a study of blood T cell repertoires in COVID-19. This table comes from immunoSEQ multiplex PCR, and its TCRdb copy is limited to in-frame clones, with some not included. The sample records 150,000 or so clones, roughly 88% being singletons. The sample taken for sequencing was peripheral blood. All receptors derive from a man between 60 and 75 years old who had recovered from COVID-19.

J is TRBJ2-2 and V is TRBV24-1; D possibly corresponds to TRBD2 (6 bases). The V end lost 4 bases, the J end lost 5 bases, and 13 bases lay between the germline ends. The CDR3 spans 15 residues. Germline CDR1 is KGHDR and CDR2 is SFDVKD. The CDR3 bases are TGTGCCACCAGTGAATCGGGGGTCACGACCGGGGAGCTGTTTTTT. Protein product: CATSESGVTTGELFF.

The chain has TRBV10-3 and TRBJ1-6, with a tentative D call TRBD1 (6 bases). The CDR3 contains 13 residues. The V gene's germline CDR1 is ENHRY and CDR2 SYGVKD. Trimming took 10 bases from V and 4 from J, leaving 11 bases between them. The CDR3 bases are TGTGCCACCGAAACAGGGTATAATTCACCCCTCCACTTT. Translating gives CATETGYNSPLHF.

The V call is TRBV6-5, the J call TRBJ1-1, with a tentative D call TRBD1 (5 bases). Germline values: CDR1 MNHEY, CDR2 SVGAGI. CDR3 length equals 14 residues. The V end lost 5 bases, the J end lost 3 bases, and 13 bases lay between the germline ends. The CDR3 DNA follows: TGTGCCAGCAGTCGGACACTTGGGGACACTGAAGCTTTCTTT. Amino acids: CASSRTLGDTEAFF.

This clone was recorded once. The V gene is TRBV5-4, the J gene TRBJ2-2; D remains ambiguous. The germline V and J ends were trimmed by 3 bases and 4 bases, with 13 bases remaining between them. CDR3 length: 15 amino acids. Germline V gene lookup returns CDR1 SGHNT and CDR2 YYREEE (reference sequence). As DNA, the CDR3 is TGTGCCAGCAGCTCCGCCCAGGATGGCACCGGGGAGCTGTTTTTT. It codes for CASSSAQDGTGELFF.

The chain links TRBV5-4 to TRBJ1-4; D is perhaps TRBD1 (6 bases). Germline-derived CDR1 and CDR2 are SGHNT and YYREEE (reference sequence). V lost 2 bases and J 2 bases, leaving 16 bases between the germline ends. The CDR3 consists of 17 residues. In DNA form, the CDR3 reads TGTGCCAGCAGCTTCGTGGGCAGGGGTAGCACTAATGAAAAACTGTTTTTT. This encodes CASSFVGRGSTNEKLFF.

The chain joins TRBV19 to TRBJ1-1; no clear D gene. Looked up from germline, CDR1 is LNHDA and CDR2 is SQIVND (reference sequence). V gave up 1 base and J gave up 1 base, with 7 bases separating them. CDR3 length equals 14 residues. The CDR3 loop reads CASSIVWQNTEAFF. As DNA, the CDR3 is TGTGCCAGTAGTATAGTGTGGCAGAACACTGAAGCTTTCTTT.

The chain carries TRBV19 and TRBJ2-5; D is undetermined. CDR3 length: 13 residues. The V and J ends lost 5 bases and 7 bases respectively, with 14 bases between them. From germline, CDR1 is LNHDA and CDR2 SQIVND (reference sequence). The CDR3 loop is CASSLPLHRTQYF. Here the CDR3 DNA reads TGTGCCAGTAGTTTACCACTCCATCGGACCCAGTACTTC.

This clone was seen only once. The rearrangement joins TRBV10-2 to TRBJ2-2, with D possibly TRBD2 on 6 matching bases. This CDR3 is built from 14 residues. Germline V gene lookup returns CDR1 WSHSY and CDR2 SAAADI. The V end lost 2 bases, the J end lost 5 bases, and 9 bases lay between the germline ends. In nucleotides, the CDR3 is TGCGCCAGCAGTGAGGAGGGGAGGACCGGGGAGCTGTTTTTT. Its translation: CASSEEGRTGELFF.

This sequence joins TRBV3-1 (or the pseudogene TRBV3-2) and TRBJ1-1; the match to TRBD1 covers 7 bases. J lost 7 bases, V lost 5 bases, and 4 bases had no gene match. The length of the CDR3 is 12 residues. Germline assignment: CDR1 LGHDT and CDR2 YNNKEL (reference sequence). This CDR3 is CASSDRALEAFF. DNA of the CDR3: TGTGCCAGCAGCGACAGGGCGCTTGAAGCTTTCTTT.

This clone has only a few counts. This sequence joins TRBV3-1 (or the pseudogene TRBV3-2) and TRBJ2-2, with a tentative D call TRBD2 (6 bases). V was cut by 10 bases and J by 4 bases, with 13 bases left in between. Germline CDR1 reads LGHDT; CDR2 reads YNNKEL (reference sequence). The CDR3 is 13 amino acids. This chain's CDR3 is CATLQGGTGELFF. Written as DNA, the CDR3 is TGTGCCACCCTCCAGGGAGGCACCGGGGAGCTGTTTTTT.

The rearrangement uses TRBV4-3 and TRBJ1-3; 9 nucleotides match TRBD1. With 0 bases clipped from V and 8 bases from J, the junction kept 2 bases outside the gene matches. The germline V gene has CDR1 LGHNA and CDR2 YSLEER. The CDR3 spans 14 residues. The DNA for the CDR3 is TGCGCCAGCAGCCAAGAATACAGGGGGCACACCATATATTTT. Translated, it gives CASSQEYRGHTIYF.

This chain joins TRBV12-3 or TRBV12-4 and TRBJ1-1; D is unresolved. V was clipped by 6 bases and J by 0 bases, with 8 bases between them. CDR3 length: 13 amino acids. DNA of the CDR3: TGTGCCAGCAGCCCGACATTGAACACTGAAGCTTTCTTT. It yields the protein CASSPTLNTEAFF.

The rearrangement joins TRBV19 to TRBJ2-1, with D possibly matching TRBD1 (6 bases). Germline V gives CDR1 LNHDA, CDR2 SQIVND (reference sequence). The CDR3 runs 14 residues. V was pared by 3 bases and J by 6 bases, with 12 bases between. CDR3 nucleotides: TGTGCCAGTAGTATGAGGGGGAATCTCAATGAGCAGTTCTTC. Protein sequence: CASSMRGNLNEQFF.

The chain couples TRBV7-2 to TRBJ1-1; D gene unclear. The CDR3 loop spans 16 amino acids. V lost 2 bases to trimming and J lost 0 bases, with 13 bases between them. The germline CDR1 and CDR2 sequences are SGHTA and FQGNSA. CDR3 bases: TGTGCCAGCAGCTTATCTACAGACACCCTGAACACTGAAGCTTTCTTT. Residues: CASSLSTDTLNTEAFF.

The CDR3 loop is CASSPRGSKYEQYF. The CDR3 DNA sequence: TGCGCCAGCAGCCCCAGGGGATCTAAATACGAGCAGTACTTC. The genes are TRBV5-1 and TRBJ2-7; maybe TRBD1 (6 bases). Trimming took off 4 bases at V and 4 bases at J, with 15 bases between the two ends. Germline CDR1 SGHRS, CDR2 YFSETQ. This CDR3 contains 14 residues.

The rearrangement links TRBV2 to TRBJ2-3; 12 nucleotides line up with TRBD2. This CDR3 is 18 amino acids long. Trimming took 3 bases from V and 7 from J; bases not matched to a gene: 14. Germline V gives CDR1 SNHLY, CDR2 FYNNEI. The CDR3, as DNA: TGTGCCAGCAGTGAGAGGAGGTCTAGCGGGGGGGGCACGTATACGCAGTATTTT. It yields the protein CASSERRSSGGGTYTQYF.

The chain joins TRBV6-4 to TRBJ2-3; 8 bases agree with TRBD1. V was pared by 2 bases and J by 9 bases, with 4 bases of the junction left unmatched. The CDR3 covers 13 residues. Germline CDR1 and CDR2: MRHNA and SNTAGT. The CDR3 sequence: CASSDEDRGTQYF. The CDR3 DNA reads as TGTGCCAGCAGTGACGAAGACAGGGGCACGCAGTATTTT.

The chain employs TRBV3-1 (or the pseudogene TRBV3-2) and TRBJ1-2, with TRBD1 as a possible D gene (5 bases). In germline, CDR1 is LGHDT, CDR2 YNNKEL (reference sequence). The CDR3 length is 15 residues. V shed 0 bases and J shed 6 bases, with 14 bases lying between them. In DNA, the CDR3 is TGTGCCAGCAGCCAAGATAGGACCCCAGGGCATGGCTACACCTTC. As protein: CASSQDRTPGHGYTF.

This chain joins TRBV5-1 and TRBJ2-1, with 7 bases identical to TRBD1. The J segment lost 0 bases and the V segment lost 2 bases, leaving 2 bases of the junction unmatched. This CDR3 spans 15 amino acids. Germline loops: CDR1 SGHRS, CDR2 YFSETQ. The CDR3 sequence is CASSLGQVSYNEQFF. Written as DNA, the CDR3 is TGCGCCAGCAGCTTAGGACAGGTCTCCTACAATGAGCAGTTCTTC.

This clone was recorded a few times. The chain joins TRBV24-1 to TRBJ2-2; possibly TRBD2 for D (5 bases). V was clipped by 4 bases and J by 9 bases, with 11 bases between them. The germline V gene has CDR1 KGHDR and CDR2 SFDVKD. This CDR3 has 13 residues. The CDR3 DNA follows: TGTGCCACCAGTGACTTGGACTCTAGGGAGCTGTTTTTT. It translates to CATSDLDSRELFF.

The genes are TRBV7-2 and TRBJ1-5, with 7 nucleotides matching TRBD1. V trimming: 5 bases; J trimming: 4 bases; junction bases outside the gene matches: 8. From germline, CDR1 is SGHTA and CDR2 FQGNSA. The CDR3 runs 15 residues. CDR3 amino acids: CASSISSDRNQPQHF. For the CDR3, the DNA is TGTGCCAGCAGCATATCCTCGGACAGGAATCAGCCCCAGCATTTT.